A selection of T cell receptor beta chains follows, all from one sample in a study of T cells in Graves' hyperthyroidism and ophthalmopathy. TCRdb reprocessed the multiplex PCR reads with MiXCR, giving one entry per CDR3 protein. Of tens of thousands of distinct CDR3 sequences in the sample, approximately 49% were seen once. Sequencing was done on a sample of peripheral blood or thyroid tissue (not recorded which). All receptors come from a woman in her 50s with Graves' hyperthyroidism. Both conserved end residues are part of each CDR3. The order of the fields is CDR3 length, clone size, D gene, V gene, J gene, CDR3 DNA, CDR3 protein. D genes are given only for firm matches. Size values are once, few and many counts, or a class for expanded clones, and some rows have none.

cdr3_length: 18; clone_size: .; d_call: .; v_call: TRBV6-1; j_call: TRBJ2-6; cdr3_nt: TGTGCCAGCAGTGAAGCTTCGACAGGCCTTTCTGGGGCCAACGTCCTGACTTTC; cdr3_aa: CASSEASTGLSGANVLTF
cdr3_length: 13; clone_size: many; d_call: .; v_call: TRBV7-9; j_call: TRBJ1-1; cdr3_nt: TGTGCCAGCAGCTCCCAGGCGAACACTGAAGCTTTCTTT; cdr3_aa: CASSSQANTEAFF
cdr3_length: 14; clone_size: .; d_call: .; v_call: TRBV10-3; j_call: TRBJ1-2; cdr3_nt: TGTGCCATCAGTGGCGCGGGGGGCGACTATGGCCACACCTTC; cdr3_aa: CAISGAGGDYGHTF
cdr3_length: 13; clone_size: .; d_call: .; v_call: TRBV5-4; j_call: TRBJ2-1; cdr3_nt: TGTGCCAGCACCCAGGGCCGGGACGATGAGCAGTTCTTC; cdr3_aa: CASTQGRDDEQFF
cdr3_length: 16; clone_size: many; d_call: TRBD2; v_call: TRBV24-1; j_call: TRBJ2-2; cdr3_nt: TGTGCCACGAGGACTAGCGGGGCTGCGAACACCGGGGAGCTGTTTTTT; cdr3_aa: CATRTSGAANTGELFF
cdr3_length: 15; clone_size: medium-sized; d_call: .; v_call: TRBV19; j_call: TRBJ2-2; cdr3_nt: TGTGCCAGTAGTAGGGGCAGTGTGAACACCGGGGAGCTGTTTTTT; cdr3_aa: CASSRGSVNTGELFF
cdr3_length: 17; clone_size: .; d_call: .; v_call: TRBV5-1; j_call: TRBJ2-2; cdr3_nt: TGCGCCAGCAGCTTTAGCTTCGGACAATCGAACACCGGGGAGCTGTTTTTT; cdr3_aa: CASSFSFGQSNTGELFF
cdr3_length: 13; clone_size: many; d_call: TRBD1; v_call: TRBV20-1; j_call: TRBJ2-5; cdr3_nt: TGCAGTGCTAGAGATTACAGGGGACAGACCCAGTACTTC; cdr3_aa: CSARDYRGQTQYF
cdr3_length: 11; clone_size: many; d_call: .; v_call: TRBV28; j_call: TRBJ1-1; cdr3_nt: TGTGCCAGCAGGCGATACACTGAAGCTTTCTTT; cdr3_aa: CASRRYTEAFF
cdr3_length: 14; clone_size: .; d_call: .; v_call: TRBV7-6; j_call: TRBJ1-1; cdr3_nt: TGTGCCAGCAGCCAACAGGGTCTGAACACTGAAGCTTTCTTT; cdr3_aa: CASSQQGLNTEAFF
cdr3_length: 14; clone_size: many; d_call: .; v_call: TRBV29-1; j_call: TRBJ1-5; cdr3_nt: TGCAGCGTTGAAGATGGGGGTCGCAATCAGCCCCAGCATTTT; cdr3_aa: CSVEDGGRNQPQHF
cdr3_length: 13; clone_size: few; d_call: .; v_call: TRBV29-1; j_call: TRBJ2-2; cdr3_nt: TGCAGCGTTCGAGACTGGAACACCGGGGAGCTGTTTTTT; cdr3_aa: CSVRDWNTGELFF
cdr3_length: 16; clone_size: many; d_call: TRBD1; v_call: TRBV20-1; j_call: TRBJ1-6; cdr3_nt: TGCAGTGCTAGAATGAGGGGACAGGGGGCATATTCACCCCTCCACTTT; cdr3_aa: CSARMRGQGAYSPLHF
cdr3_length: 15; clone_size: .; d_call: TRBD2; v_call: TRBV7-6; j_call: TRBJ2-7; cdr3_nt: TGTGCCGGCAGCTTTCCGGGACTAGTCTCCTACGAGCAGTACTTC; cdr3_aa: CAGSFPGLVSYEQYF
cdr3_length: 13; clone_size: .; d_call: .; v_call: TRBV28; j_call: TRBJ2-5; cdr3_nt: TGTGCCAGCAGTTTTGGGGGGCAAGAGACCCAGTACTTC; cdr3_aa: CASSFGGQETQYF
cdr3_length: 13; clone_size: once; d_call: TRBD1; v_call: TRBV28; j_call: TRBJ1-5; cdr3_nt: TGTGCCAGCAGTACGACAGGGGAAAAGACCCAGCATTTT; cdr3_aa: CASSTTGEKTQHF
cdr3_length: 14; clone_size: many; d_call: .; v_call: TRBV12-3/TRBV12-4; j_call: TRBJ1-5; cdr3_nt: TGTGCCAGCAGGGGACTAAATAGCAATCAGCCCCAGCATTTT; cdr3_aa: CASRGLNSNQPQHF
cdr3_length: 14; clone_size: .; d_call: .; v_call: TRBV10-2; j_call: TRBJ2-7; cdr3_nt: TGCGCCAGCAGACCGGGACTCCTCTCCTACGAGCAGTACTTC; cdr3_aa: CASRPGLLSYEQYF
cdr3_length: 13; clone_size: .; d_call: .; v_call: TRBV15; j_call: TRBJ1-5; cdr3_nt: TGTGCCACCAGCAGAGCAGCGGCAACCTACGAGCATTTT; cdr3_aa: CATSRAAATYEHF
cdr3_length: 16; clone_size: few; d_call: TRBD1; v_call: TRBV4-1; j_call: TRBJ2-3; cdr3_nt: TGCGCCAGCAGTCATGGACAGGCTTATAGCACAGATACGCAGTATTTT; cdr3_aa: CASSHGQAYSTDTQYF
cdr3_length: 13; clone_size: .; d_call: .; v_call: TRBV7-9; j_call: TRBJ1-4; cdr3_nt: TGTGCCAGCAGCTTAGTACTTTCGGGCACACTGTTTTTT; cdr3_aa: CASSLVLSGTLFF
cdr3_length: 13; clone_size: .; d_call: .; v_call: TRBV4-1; j_call: TRBJ1-5; cdr3_nt: TGCGCCAGCAGCCAAGGGGCGGGTGGGCCCCAGCATTTT; cdr3_aa: CASSQGAGGPQHF
cdr3_length: 12; clone_size: many; d_call: .; v_call: TRBV20-1; j_call: TRBJ2-2; cdr3_nt: TGCAGTGCTAGAGATTATCGGGGGGAGCTGTTTTTT; cdr3_aa: CSARDYRGELFF